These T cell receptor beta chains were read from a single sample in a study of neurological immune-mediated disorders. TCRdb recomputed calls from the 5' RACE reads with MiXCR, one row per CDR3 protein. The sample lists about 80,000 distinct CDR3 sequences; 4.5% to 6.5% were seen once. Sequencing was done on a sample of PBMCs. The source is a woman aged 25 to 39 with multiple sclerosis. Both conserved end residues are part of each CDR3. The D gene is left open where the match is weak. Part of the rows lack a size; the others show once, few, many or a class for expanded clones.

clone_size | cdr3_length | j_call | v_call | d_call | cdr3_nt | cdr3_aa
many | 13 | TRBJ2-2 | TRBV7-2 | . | TGTGCCAGCAGCTCTACCTACACCGGGGAGCTGTTTTTT | CASSSTYTGELFF
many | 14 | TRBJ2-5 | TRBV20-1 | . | TGCAGTGCTAGAGCTGGGGCACAGCAAGAGACCCAGTACTTC | CSARAGAQQETQYF
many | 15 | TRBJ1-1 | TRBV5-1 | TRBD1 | TGCGCCAGCAGCTTCGGACAGGCGAAGACCACTGAAGCTTTCTTT | CASSFGQAKTTEAFF
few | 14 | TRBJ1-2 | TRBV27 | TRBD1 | TGTGCCAGCAGCCATGGGACAGGGCGACATGGCTACACCTTC | CASSHGTGRHGYTF
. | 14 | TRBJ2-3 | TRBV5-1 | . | TGCGCCAGCAGCTTGGACGGTCTCACAGATACGCAGTATTTT | CASSLDGLTDTQYF
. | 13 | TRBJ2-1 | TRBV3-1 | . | TGTGCCAGCAGTAGGAAATCCCATTCTGAGCAGTTCTTC | CASSRKSHSEQFF
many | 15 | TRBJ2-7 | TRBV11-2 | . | TGTGCCAGCAGCTTAGATCGGGGGACTCCTCGCGAGCAGTACTTC | CASSLDRGTPREQYF
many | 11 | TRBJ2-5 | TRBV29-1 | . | TGCAGCCACTCAAGAGGGGAGACCCAGTACTTC | CSHSRGETQYF
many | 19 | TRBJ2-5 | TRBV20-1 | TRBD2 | TGCAGTGCTAGAGATCCGACTAGCGGGGCCTTACCTATCCAAGAGACCCAGTACTTC | CSARDPTSGALPIQETQYF
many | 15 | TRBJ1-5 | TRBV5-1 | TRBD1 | TGCGCCAGCAGCTTGACAGGGGCTAGCAATCAGCCCCAGCATTTT | CASSLTGASNQPQHF
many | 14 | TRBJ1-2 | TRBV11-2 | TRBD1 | TGTGCCAGCAGCTTAATAGGGGGCCACTATGGCTACACCTTC | CASSLIGGHYGYTF
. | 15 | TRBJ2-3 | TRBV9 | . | TGTGCCAGCAGCGTAGGGGTAGGCCCGACAGATACGCAGTATTTT | CASSVGVGPTDTQYF
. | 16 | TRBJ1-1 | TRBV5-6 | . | TGTGCCAGCAGCTTGGTCCCTACAGGAGGTAGGACTGAAGCTTTCTTT | CASSLVPTGGRTEAFF
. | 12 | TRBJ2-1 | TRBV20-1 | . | TGCAGTGCTATACAGCCAGCGGATGAGCAGTTCTTC | CSAIQPADEQFF
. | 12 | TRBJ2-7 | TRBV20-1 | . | TGCAGTGCTAGAGCGGAGCATTACGAGCAGTACTTC | CSARAEHYEQYF
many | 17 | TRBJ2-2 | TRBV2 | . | TGTGCCAGCAGTGATCCCGTTGAAGGGATGAACACCGGGGAGCTGTTTTTT | CASSDPVEGMNTGELFF
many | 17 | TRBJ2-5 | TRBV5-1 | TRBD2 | TGCGCCAGCAGCTGGGGACTAGCGGGAGGGCCGGCGGAGACCCAGTACTTC | CASSWGLAGGPAETQYF
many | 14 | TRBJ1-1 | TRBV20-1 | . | TGCAGTGCTAGAGATCCCAGGGAGAACACTGAAGCTTTCTTT | CSARDPRENTEAFF
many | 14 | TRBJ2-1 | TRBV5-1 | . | TGCGCCAGCAGCTTGCGGACAGTAAACAATGAGCAGTTCTTC | CASSLRTVNNEQFF
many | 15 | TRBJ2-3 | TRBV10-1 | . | TGCGCCAGCAGCCAGAGACAGGGAGGGACAGATACGCAGTATTTT | CASSQRQGGTDTQYF
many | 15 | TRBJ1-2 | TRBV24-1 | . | TGTGCCACCAGTTCGGCGGGGGACACGCGCCATGGCTACACCTTC | CATSSAGDTRHGYTF
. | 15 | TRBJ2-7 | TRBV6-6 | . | TGTGCCAGCAGTGGCGCGGGGGACAGATCCTACGAGCAGTACTTC | CASSGAGDRSYEQYF
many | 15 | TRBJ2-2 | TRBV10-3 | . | TGTGCCAGCCTCCAACCTGAGGCGAACACCGGGGAGCTGTTTTTT | CASLQPEANTGELFF
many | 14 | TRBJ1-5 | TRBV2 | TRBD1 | TGTGCCAGCAGTGAGGGGACAGTTTCGCAGCCCCAGCATTTT | CASSEGTVSQPQHF
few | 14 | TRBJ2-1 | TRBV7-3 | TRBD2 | TGTGCCAGCACCTCCGGGGGGGCCTACAATGAGCAGTTCTTC | CASTSGGAYNEQFF
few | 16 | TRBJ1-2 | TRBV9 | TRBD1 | TGTGCCAGCAGCGCCGGCTGGGGACAGTTAGTCTATGGCTACACCTTC | CASSAGWGQLVYGYTF
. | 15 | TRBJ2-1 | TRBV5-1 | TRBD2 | TGCGCCAGCAGCCTTGGACTAGCGGGGTTCAATGAGCAGTTCTTC | CASSLGLAGFNEQFF
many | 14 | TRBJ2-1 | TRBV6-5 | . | TGTGCCAGCCGAGCGCCTGGGACTCGCAATGAGCAGTTCTTC | CASRAPGTRNEQFF
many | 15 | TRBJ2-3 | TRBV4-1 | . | TGCGCCAGCAGCCAAGTCGCCGGGGGCGCAGATACGCAGTATTTT | CASSQVAGGADTQYF
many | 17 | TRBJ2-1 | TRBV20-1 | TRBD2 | TGCAGTGCTAGGGCCCGGACTAGCGGGAGCGCCTACAATGAGCAGTTCTTC | CSARARTSGSAYNEQFF
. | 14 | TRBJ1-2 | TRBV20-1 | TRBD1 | TGCAGTGCTAGCCAGGGGGGGGGTAACTATGGCTACACCTTC | CSASQGGGNYGYTF
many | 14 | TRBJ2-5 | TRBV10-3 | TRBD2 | TGTGCCATCGGCGGGGGGGCCTCGGGTGAGACCCAGTACTTC | CAIGGGASGETQYF
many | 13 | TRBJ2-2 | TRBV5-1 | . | TGCGCCAGCAGCTTGAAAGGCACCGGGGAGCTGTTTTTT | CASSLKGTGELFF
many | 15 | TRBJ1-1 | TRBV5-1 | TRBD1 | TGCGCCAGCAGCTTGGAAAGACAGGGGGCCACTGAAGCTTTCTTT | CASSLERQGATEAFF
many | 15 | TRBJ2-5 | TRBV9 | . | TGTGCCAGCAGCACGGGTCCGGGACAACAAGAGACCCAGTACTTC | CASSTGPGQQETQYF
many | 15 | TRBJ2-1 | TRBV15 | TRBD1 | TGTGCCACCAGCGGGGGACAGTTCTCCTACAATGAGCAGTTCTTC | CATSGGQFSYNEQFF
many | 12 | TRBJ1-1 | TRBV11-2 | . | TGTGACAGTGGGAATCTGGACACTGAAGCTTTCTTT | CDSGNLDTEAFF
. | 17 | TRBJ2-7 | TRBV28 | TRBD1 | TGTGCCAGCAGTTTCCCCTGGGGTCGACAGGGGGGTTACGAGCAGTACTTC | CASSFPWGRQGGYEQYF
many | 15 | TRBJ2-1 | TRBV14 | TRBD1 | TGTGCCAGCAGCCAAAACAGGGGTTTCTACAATGAGCAGTTCTTC | CASSQNRGFYNEQFF
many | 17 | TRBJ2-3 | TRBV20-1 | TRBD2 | TGCAGTGCTAGTGCGGCCCTGACTAGCCACCTTACAGATACGCAGTATTTT | CSASAALTSHLTDTQYF
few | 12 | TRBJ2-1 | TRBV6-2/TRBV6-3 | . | TGTGCCAGCAGTTACCCTATTAATGAGCAGTTCTTC | CASSYPINEQFF
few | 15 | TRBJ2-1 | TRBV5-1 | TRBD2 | TGCGCCAGCAGCTCTAGCGGGAGTTGGGGCAATGAGCAGTTCTTC | CASSSSGSWGNEQFF
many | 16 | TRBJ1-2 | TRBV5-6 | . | TGTGCCAGCAGCTCTTTGGGAGGGGTTATGAGCTATGGCTACACCTTC | CASSSLGGVMSYGYTF
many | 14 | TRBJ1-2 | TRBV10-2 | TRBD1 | TGCGCCAGCAGTGAGAGGCAGGGGGCGAGTGGCTACACCTTC | CASSERQGASGYTF
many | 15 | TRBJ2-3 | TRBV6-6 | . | TGTGCCAGCAGTTACCCCGACAGGGAGGCAGATACGCAGTATTTT | CASSYPDREADTQYF
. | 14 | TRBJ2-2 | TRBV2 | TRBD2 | TGTGCCAGCAGTATAGCGGGAGTCACCGGGGAGCTGTTTTTT | CASSIAGVTGELFF